Detailed here is one T cell receptor beta chain. What it binds is unknown. This specimen comes from a study of cytomegalovirus exposure and HLA in healthy donors. Points from the study as a whole: Sequence variants that were highly shared formed a cluster that was likely a sequencing artifact. The later analysis indicated that the majority of CMV-associated TCR beta chains appeared HLA-restricted.

Amplification used 60 Vbeta primers and 13 Jbeta primers. Sequencing was performed with immunoSEQ multiplex PCR; in TCRdb, only in-frame clones are kept and a portion is missing. The sample has 150,000 to 200,000 clones. The CDR3 runs to 13 residues. Trimming took off 2 bases at V and 7 bases at J, with 12 bases between the two ends. The V gene's germline CDR1 is SGHVS and CDR2 FNYEAQ. This sequence originates from a woman between 18 and 30 years old in good health and CMV-seropositive. The rearrangement uses TRBV7-6 and TRBJ2-7; tentatively, D is TRBD2 (5 bases). Sequenced input: PBMCs. In nucleotides, the CDR3 is TGTGCCAGCAGCTTAAACCGGGGTAGGGAGCAGTACTTC. Translating gives CASSLNRGREQYF.